Each of the 32 T cell receptor beta chains below was sequenced from the same sample in a study of T cells in Graves' hyperthyroidism and ophthalmopathy. There were TCR beta CDR3 regions amplified from RNA transcripts. Using the HTBI primer set, a first-round RT-PCR was run on the TCR CDR3. TCRdb passed the multiplex PCR reads through MiXCR, listing each CDR3 protein once. This table has hundreds of thousands of distinct CDR3 sequences, 20% appearing once. The sequenced sample was blood. The receptors stem from a man in his thirties or forties with Graves' ophthalmopathy.

This clonotype was counted between two and nine times. The rearrangement joins TRBV3-1 to TRBJ2-3, with a tentative D call TRBD1 (5 bases). The germline V gene has CDR1 LGHDT and CDR2 YNNKEL (reference sequence). There are 15 residues in the CDR3. V dropped 4 bases and J dropped 0 bases, with 11 bases sitting between them. The CDR3: CASSPQGVSTDTQYF. The CDR3 DNA sequence: TGTGCCAGCAGCCCCCAAGGGGTTAGCACAGATACGCAGTATTTT.

This clonotype occurred many times. The V gene is TRBV5-1, the J gene TRBJ2-2; D call uncertain. Germline CDR1 is SGHRS and CDR2 is YFSETQ. Trimming cost V 4 bases and J 0 bases, with 7 bases left between them. There are 14 residues in the CDR3. The CDR3 DNA is TGCGCCAGCAGCCGCAGGTCGAACACCGGGGAGCTGTTTTTT. Its protein product is CASSRRSNTGELFF.

The chain uses TRBV28 and TRBJ2-7; 7 bases agree with TRBD1. This CDR3 region has 14 residues. The germline gives CDR1 MDHEN, CDR2 SYDVKM. With 4 bases clipped from V and 6 bases from J, the junction kept 9 bases outside the gene matches. Written as DNA, the CDR3 is TGTGCCAGCAGTTCCCCCACAGGGGAGCGCGAGCAGTACTTC. This sequence encodes CASSSPTGEREQYF.

The V call is TRBV6-1, the J call TRBJ2-1, with 12 bases lining up with TRBD2. The CDR3 runs to 15 residues. The germline V gene has CDR1 MNHNS and CDR2 SASEGT. V lost 4 bases to trimming and J lost 7 bases; unmatched junction nucleotides: 5. The CDR3 nucleotides are TGTGCCAGCAGTGGACTAGCGGGAGATAAAAATGAGCAGTTCTTC. This gives the protein CASSGLAGDKNEQFF.

This clonotype occurred a few times. The V gene is TRBV6-2 or TRBV6-3, the J gene TRBJ2-5; 14 bases are shared with TRBD2. This CDR3 is built from 17 residues. In germline, CDR1 is MNHEY, CDR2 SVGEGT. Trimming took 5 bases from V and 5 from J; bases not matched to a gene: 10. The CDR3 reads CASSPGLAGGRWETQYF. For the CDR3, the DNA is TGTGCCAGCAGTCCCGGACTAGCGGGAGGTCGGTGGGAGACCCAGTACTTC.

This clonotype was counted a single time. A much larger clonotype is one base distant, so this may be a read error. This chain links TRBV29-1 with TRBJ1-2, with TRBD1 as a possible D gene (6 bases). The CDR3 runs to 14 residues. The germline V gene encodes CDR1 SQVTM and CDR2 ANQGSEA. The ends were cut back, 3 bases at V and 2 bases at J, with 13 bases in the middle. The CDR3, as DNA: TGCAGCGTTGATCGGGGGGCATTCAACTATGGCTACACCTTC. Translated, it gives CSVDRGAFNYGYTF. Full variable domain (missing parts from reference TRBV29-1 and TRBJ1-2): SAVISQKPSRDICQRGTSLTIQCQVDSQVTMMFWYRQQPGQSLTLIATANQGSEATYESGFVIDKFPISRPNLTFSTLTVSNMSPEDSSIYLCSVDRGAFNYGYTFGSGTRLTVV.

The chain joins TRBV10-3 to TRBJ2-1; no firm D call. This CDR3 is built from 11 residues. Germline V lookup: CDR1 ENHRY, CDR2 SYGVKD. Trimming shortened V by 3 bases and J by 7 bases, and 4 bases separated the two germline ends. CDR3 amino acids: CAISDRNEQFF. CDR3 bases: TGTGCCATCAGTGACCGAAATGAGCAGTTCTTC.

The rearrangement uses TRBV27 and TRBJ2-2; 10 bases map to TRBD1. Germline assignment: CDR1 MNHEY and CDR2 SMNVEV (reference sequence). This CDR3 spans 15 amino acids. Trimming removed 6 bases from V and 7 bases from J; junction bases left unmatched: 8. The CDR3: CASSSTGGADGELFF. DNA of the CDR3: TGTGCCAGCAGCTCGACAGGGGGCGCAGACGGGGAGCTGTTTTTT.

V and J are TRBV5-5 and TRBJ2-4, with D perhaps TRBD1 (6 bases). The CDR3 sequence is 15 residues long. V shed 4 bases and J shed 2 bases, with 13 bases lying between them. Germline loops: CDR1 SGHKS, CDR2 YYEKEE (reference sequence). CDR3 DNA: TGTGCCAGCAGCAACAACAGGGAAACCAAAAACATTCAGTACTTC. Translation gives CASSNNRETKNIQYF.

The chain joins TRBV19 to TRBJ2-7; maybe TRBD2 (5 bases). Germline CDR1 is LNHDA and CDR2 is SQIVND (reference sequence). The CDR3 runs to 15 residues. Trimming took 3 bases from V and 2 from J, leaving 14 bases between them. CDR3 coding DNA: TGTGCCAGTAGTATCGGAAGCGGTACACCCTACGAGCAGTACTTC. It encodes CASSIGSGTPYEQYF.

The sample holds a few counts of this clonotype. This chain links TRBV5-1 with TRBJ2-5, with D possibly matching TRBD2 (6 bases). V was cut by 2 bases and J by 3 bases, with 11 bases left in between. The germline gives CDR1 SGHRS, CDR2 YFSETQ. CDR3 size: 14 residues. For the CDR3, the DNA is TGCGCCAGCAGCTTATTGGGGGGAAAAGAGACCCAGTACTTC. It encodes CASSLLGGKETQYF.

This clonotype was detected only a few times. V and J are TRBV10-3 and TRBJ2-5; D is unresolved. Germline assignment: CDR1 ENHRY and CDR2 SYGVKD. V lost 3 bases and J lost 1, with 12 bases in between. This CDR3 is 15 amino acids long. CDR3 loop: CAISDSRGSQETQYF. Written as DNA, the CDR3 is TGTGCCATCAGTGATTCCCGCGGAAGCCAAGAGACCCAGTACTTC.

The chain has TRBV5-1 and TRBJ2-2, with a possible D match to TRBD2 (6 bases). The CDR3 contains 14 residues. Germline V CDR1 and CDR2: SGHRS, YFSETQ. The V and J ends lost 4 bases and 6 bases respectively, with 13 bases between them. CDR3 DNA sequence: TGCGCCAGCAGCACGCCGGGACTCTCCGGGGAGCTGTTTTTT. It yields the protein CASSTPGLSGELFF.

The V call is TRBV9, the J call TRBJ2-2; no clear D gene. The CDR3 consists of 14 residues. V was shortened by 0 bases and J by 5 bases, with 8 bases between the two germline ends. Germline CDR1 and CDR2: SGDLS and YYNGEE. The CDR3 nucleotides read TGTGCCAGCAGCGTAGCGTGGGGAACCGGGGAGCTGTTTTTT. Translation: CASSVAWGTGELFF.

There are a few counts of this clonotype. An end of the junction does not agree with germline; a read error may underlie this. This chain uses TRBV3-1 with TRBJ2-1; 9 nucleotides agree with TRBD1. This CDR3 contains 17 residues. CDR1 is LGHDT, CDR2 YNNKEL, per germline (reference sequence). CDR3 protein: CASSQRTPGQGLDEQFF. Written as DNA, the CDR3 is TGCGCCAGCAGCCAGAGAACCCCCGGACAGGGGTTGGATGAGCAGTTCTTC.

CDR3 nucleotide sequence: TGCGCCAGCAGCCACCTGACCGGGACTGGCTCCTACGAGCAGTACTTC. This translates into CASSHLTGTGSYEQYF. The chain has TRBV4-1 and TRBJ2-7; possible D gene TRBD2, 6 bases. CDR1 and CDR2 (germline): MGHRA, YSYEKL. The CDR3 is made up of 16 amino acids. The ends were cut back, 3 bases at V and 0 bases at J, with 15 bases in the middle.

The V and J genes are TRBV6-2 or TRBV6-3 and TRBJ2-3; no firm D call. The CDR3 has 14 residues. V shed 3 bases and J shed 2 bases, with 9 bases lying between them. The V gene's germline CDR1 is MNHEY and CDR2 SVGEGT. In DNA form, the CDR3 reads TGTGCCAGCAGTTATTCGGCGTACACAGATACGCAGTATTTT. It is translated as CASSYSAYTDTQYF.

For the CDR3, the DNA is TGTGCCAGCAGAGTCCAGGGCCGCAACACTGAAGCTTTCTTT. It is translated as CASRVQGRNTEAFF. The chain uses TRBV2 and TRBJ1-1; D perhaps matches TRBD1 (5 bases). V dropped 6 bases and J dropped 2 bases, with 13 bases sitting between them. Germline loops: CDR1 SNHLY, CDR2 FYNNEI. This CDR3 region has 14 residues.

This sequence joins TRBV6-1 and TRBJ1-4; TRBD1 might be the D (5 bases). Trimming removed 8 bases at V and 12 bases at J, with 19 bases between. The CDR3 runs to 13 residues. Germline CDR1 is MNHNS and CDR2 is SASEGT. The CDR3 bases are TGTGCCAGCGCCTACGGAGACCTGACAGAACTGTTTTTT. It specifies CASAYGDLTELFF.

This clonotype showed up just a few times. The CDR3: CASSLAEATGNQPQHF. The CDR3 nucleotides read TGTGCCAGCAGCTTAGCGGAGGCGACCGGCAATCAGCCCCAGCATTTT. J is TRBJ1-5 and V is TRBV7-9; D gene unclear. The germline V and J ends were trimmed by 0 bases and 2 bases, with 11 bases remaining between them. The CDR3 consists of 16 residues. The V gene's germline CDR1 is SEHNR and CDR2 FQNEAQ (reference sequence).

This clonotype was counted only a few times. The DNA for the CDR3 is TGTGCCAGCAGTCCAGGGGGTCCCGGGGAGCTGTTTTTT. Protein product: CASSPGGPGELFF. The rearrangement uses TRBV28 and TRBJ2-2, with 7 bases matching TRBD1. The germline V gene encodes CDR1 MDHEN and CDR2 SYDVKM. J was trimmed by 6 bases and V by 5 bases; bases with no gene match: 3. The CDR3 consists of 13 residues.

This clonotype was observed a handful of times. V gene TRBV18 combines with J gene TRBJ2-2; TRBD2 aligns across 9 bases. CDR3 length: 16 residues. The germline V gene encodes CDR1 KGHSH and CDR2 LQKENI. Trimming took 2 bases from V and 9 from J; bases not matched to a gene: 10. The CDR3 sequence is CASSPSVPGLAWELFF. The CDR3 bases are TGTGCCAGCTCACCATCCGTCCCGGGACTAGCCTGGGAGCTGTTTTTT.

This sequence joins TRBV7-8 and TRBJ2-1, with 12 bases matching TRBD2. The length of the CDR3 is 14 residues. The germline gives CDR1 SGHVS, CDR2 FQNEAQ. The J segment lost 9 bases and the V segment lost 5 bases, leaving 5 bases of the junction unmatched. CDR3 coding DNA: TGTGCCAGCAGCGCTCGACTAGCGGGAGTTGAGCAGTTCTTC. It yields the protein CASSARLAGVEQFF.

The sample holds many counts of this clonotype. The V and J genes are TRBV2 and TRBJ1-3, with D uncertain. The CDR3 is 12 amino acids. V lost 8 bases and J 4 bases, leaving 9 bases between the germline ends. CDR1 SNHLY and CDR2 FYNNEI come from the germline V gene. The chain's CDR3 is CASVGSGNTIYF. CDR3 nucleotides: TGTGCCAGCGTAGGTTCGGGAAACACCATATATTTT.

This clonotype showed up just a few times. The chain is built from TRBV18 and TRBJ2-5, with 10 nucleotides matching TRBD1. Germline CDR1 KGHSH, CDR2 LQKENI. This CDR3 region has 12 residues. With 3 bases clipped from V and 13 bases from J, the junction kept 5 bases outside the gene matches. This chain's CDR3 is CASSPGQGEWYF. CDR3 bases: TGTGCCAGCTCACCCGGACAGGGGGAATGGTACTTC.

At least ten counts were recorded for this clonotype. The chain is built from TRBV5-1 and TRBJ1-1, with D possibly TRBD1 on 5 matching bases. The CDR3 spans 14 residues. Germline CDR1 and CDR2: SGHRS and YFSETQ. Trimming removed 0 bases at V and 5 bases at J, with 11 bases between. The chain's CDR3 is CASSLVGGETEAFF. The DNA for the CDR3 is TGCGCCAGCAGCTTGGTGGGGGGTGAAACTGAAGCTTTCTTT.

This chain joins TRBV2 and TRBJ1-6, with D possibly TRBD1 on 5 matching bases. The V end was cut by 4 bases, the J end by 10 bases, with 8 bases between. Germline V gene sequence: CDR1 SNHLY, CDR2 FYNNEI. The CDR3 is 12 residues long. The CDR3, as DNA: TGTGCCAGCAGTGGGGACCCGTCACCCCTCCACTTT. The encoded protein is CASSGDPSPLHF.

This sequence joins TRBV5-4 and TRBJ2-3, with 11 bases fitting TRBD2. V was clipped by 0 bases and J by 3 bases; unmatched bases: 9. The germline gives CDR1 SGHNT, CDR2 YYREEE (reference sequence). The length of the CDR3 is 18 residues. CDR3 sequence: CASSLAGLAGGGTDTQYF. DNA for the CDR3: TGTGCCAGCAGCTTGGCGGGGCTAGCGGGAGGTGGTACAGATACGCAGTATTTT.

This clonotype was found a few times. V and J are TRBV5-6 and TRBJ1-1, with 7 bases aligning to TRBD1. The CDR3 is 14 residues long. Per the germline V gene, CDR1 is SGHDT and CDR2 is YYEEEE. V was clipped by 6 bases and J by 3 bases; unmatched bases: 8. The CDR3 is CASNRQGRDTEAFF. CDR3 nucleotide sequence: TGTGCCAGCAACCGACAGGGCCGGGACACTGAAGCTTTCTTT. Supplemented by reference TRBV5-6 and TRBJ1-1, the full variable domain reads DAGVTQSPTHLIKTRGQQVTLRCSPKSGHDTVSWYQQALGQGPQFIFQYYEEEERQRGNFPDRFSGHQFPNYSSELNVNALLLGDSALYLCASNRQGRDTEAFFGQGTRLTVV.

This clonotype was observed at least ten times. The chain is built from TRBV6-1 and TRBJ2-7; D might be TRBD2 (6 bases). V lost 6 bases, J lost 1 base, and 16 bases lay in between. There are 15 residues in the CDR3. CDR1 is MNHNS and CDR2 is SASEGT in the germline V gene. CDR3 sequence (DNA): TGTGCCAGCAGGCTAACCCGGGAGCCTTCCTACGAGCAGTACTTC. Translation gives CASRLTREPSYEQYF.

Only a few counts were recorded for this clonotype. CDR3 in amino acids: CASSYSGQNYGYTF. The CDR3 region has the DNA TGTGCCAGCAGTTATAGTGGACAGAACTATGGCTACACCTTC. The rearrangement joins TRBV6-1 to TRBJ1-2, with D maybe TRBD1 (6 bases). The CDR3 spans 14 residues. The germline V gene encodes CDR1 MNHNS and CDR2 SASEGT. Trimming stripped 5 bases from V and 2 bases from J, with 12 bases between.

This clonotype was counted ten times or more. The chain joins TRBV13 to TRBJ2-1, with D possibly being TRBD1 or TRBD2 (5 bases each). The germline V gene encodes CDR1 PRHDT and CDR2 FYEKMQ (reference sequence). Trimming stripped 1 base from V and 10 bases from J, with 14 bases between. The CDR3 is made up of 14 amino acids. This chain's CDR3 is CASSLVGARGEQFF. Written as DNA, the CDR3 is TGTGCCAGCAGCTTAGTTGGGGCACGGGGAGAGCAGTTCTTC.